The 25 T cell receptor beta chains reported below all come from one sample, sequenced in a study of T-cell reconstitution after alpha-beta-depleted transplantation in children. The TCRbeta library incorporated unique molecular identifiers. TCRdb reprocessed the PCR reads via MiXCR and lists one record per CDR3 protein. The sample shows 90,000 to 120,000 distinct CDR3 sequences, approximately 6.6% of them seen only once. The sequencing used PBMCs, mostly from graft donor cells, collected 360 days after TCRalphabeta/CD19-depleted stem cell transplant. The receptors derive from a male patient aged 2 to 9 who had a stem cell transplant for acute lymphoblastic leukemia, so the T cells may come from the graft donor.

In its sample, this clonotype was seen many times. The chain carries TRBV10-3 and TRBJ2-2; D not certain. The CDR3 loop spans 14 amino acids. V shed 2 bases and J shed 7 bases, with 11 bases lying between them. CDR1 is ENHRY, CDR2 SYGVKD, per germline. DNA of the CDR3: TGTGCCATCAGTGAGGGGTACCTTGACGGGGAGCTGTTTTTT. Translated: CAISEGYLDGELFF.

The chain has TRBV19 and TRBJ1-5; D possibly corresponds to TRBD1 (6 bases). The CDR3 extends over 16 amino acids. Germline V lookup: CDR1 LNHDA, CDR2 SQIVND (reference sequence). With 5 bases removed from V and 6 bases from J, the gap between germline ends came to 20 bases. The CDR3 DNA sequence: TGTGCCAGTAGTCCTTGGACAGAAAAGCTCGCTCAGCCCCAGCATTTT. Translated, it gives CASSPWTEKLAQPQHF.

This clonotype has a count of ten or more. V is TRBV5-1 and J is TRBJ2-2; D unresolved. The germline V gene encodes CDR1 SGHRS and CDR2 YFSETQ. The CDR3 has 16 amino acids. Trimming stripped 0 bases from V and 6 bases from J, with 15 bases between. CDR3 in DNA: TGCGCCAGCAGCTTGGCGGGTCCCGTCGTACCCGGGGAGCTGTTTTTT. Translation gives CASSLAGPVVPGELFF.

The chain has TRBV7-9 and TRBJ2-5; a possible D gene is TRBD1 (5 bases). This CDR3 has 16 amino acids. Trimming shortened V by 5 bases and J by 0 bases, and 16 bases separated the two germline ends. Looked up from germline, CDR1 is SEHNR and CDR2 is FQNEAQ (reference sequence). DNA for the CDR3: TGTGCCAGCAGCCCGAACGACAGACTGTACCAAGAGACCCAGTACTTC. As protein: CASSPNDRLYQETQYF.

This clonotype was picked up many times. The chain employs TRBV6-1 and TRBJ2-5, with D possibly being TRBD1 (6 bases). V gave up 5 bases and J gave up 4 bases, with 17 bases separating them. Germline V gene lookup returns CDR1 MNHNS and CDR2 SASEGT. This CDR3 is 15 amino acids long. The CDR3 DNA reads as TGTGCCAGCAGTCCGTTACTGACAGGCCCAGAGACCCAGTACTTC. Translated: CASSPLLTGPETQYF.

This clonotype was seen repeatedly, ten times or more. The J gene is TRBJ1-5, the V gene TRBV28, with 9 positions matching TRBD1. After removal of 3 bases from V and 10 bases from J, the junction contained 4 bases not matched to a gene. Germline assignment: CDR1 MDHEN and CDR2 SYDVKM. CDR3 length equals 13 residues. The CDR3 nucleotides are TGTGCCAGCAGTTTCGGGACAGGGAGTCCCCAGCATTTT. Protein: CASSFGTGSPQHF.

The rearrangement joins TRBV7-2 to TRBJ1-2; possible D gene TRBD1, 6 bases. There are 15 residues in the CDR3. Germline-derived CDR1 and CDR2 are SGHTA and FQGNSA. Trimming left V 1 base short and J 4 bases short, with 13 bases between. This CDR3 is CASSLGRGYSYGYTF. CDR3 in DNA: TGTGCCAGCAGCTTAGGCAGGGGCTACAGCTATGGCTACACCTTC.

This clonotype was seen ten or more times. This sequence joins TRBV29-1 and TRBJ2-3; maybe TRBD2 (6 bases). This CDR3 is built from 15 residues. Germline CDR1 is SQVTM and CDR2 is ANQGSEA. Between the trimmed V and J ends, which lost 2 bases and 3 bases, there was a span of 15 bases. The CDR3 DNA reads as TGCAGCGTTGAACCCCTGGAGGGTTTTACAGATACGCAGTATTTT. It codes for CSVEPLEGFTDTQYF.

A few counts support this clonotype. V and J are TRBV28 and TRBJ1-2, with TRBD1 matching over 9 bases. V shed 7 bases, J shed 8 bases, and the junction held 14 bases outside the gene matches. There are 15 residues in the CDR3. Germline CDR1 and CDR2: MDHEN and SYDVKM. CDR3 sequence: CASTPSGDRVRGYTF. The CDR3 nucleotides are TGTGCCAGCACCCCCAGCGGGGACAGGGTGCGCGGCTACACCTTC.

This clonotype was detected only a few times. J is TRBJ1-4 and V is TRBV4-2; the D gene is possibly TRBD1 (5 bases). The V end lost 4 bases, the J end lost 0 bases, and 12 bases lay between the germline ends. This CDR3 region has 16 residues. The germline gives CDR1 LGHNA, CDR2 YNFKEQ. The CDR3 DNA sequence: TGTGCCAGCAGCCTCCGACCGGGGGCAACTAATGAAAAACTGTTTTTT. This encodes CASSLRPGATNEKLFF.

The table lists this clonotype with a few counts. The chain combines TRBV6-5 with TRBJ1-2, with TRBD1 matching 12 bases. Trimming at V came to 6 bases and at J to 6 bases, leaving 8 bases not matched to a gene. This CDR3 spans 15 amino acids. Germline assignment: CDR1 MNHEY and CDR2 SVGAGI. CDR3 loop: CASSYRDRGRDGYTF. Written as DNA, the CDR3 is TGTGCCAGCAGCTACCGGGACAGGGGGCGTGATGGCTACACCTTC.

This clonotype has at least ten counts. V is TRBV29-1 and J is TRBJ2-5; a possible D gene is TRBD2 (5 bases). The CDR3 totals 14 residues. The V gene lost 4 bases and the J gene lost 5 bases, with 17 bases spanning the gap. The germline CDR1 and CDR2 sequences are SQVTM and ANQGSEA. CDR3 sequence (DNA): TGCAGCGTTGGAGTGGCGGGTCCCCTGGAGACCCAGTACTTC. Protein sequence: CSVGVAGPLETQYF.

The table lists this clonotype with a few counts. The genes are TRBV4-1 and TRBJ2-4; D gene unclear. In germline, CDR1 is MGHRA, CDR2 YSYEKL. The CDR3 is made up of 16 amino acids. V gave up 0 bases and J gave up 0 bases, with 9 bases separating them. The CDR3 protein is CASSQDARVAKNIQYF. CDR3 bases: TGCGCCAGCAGCCAAGACGCTCGGGTAGCCAAAAACATTCAGTACTTC.

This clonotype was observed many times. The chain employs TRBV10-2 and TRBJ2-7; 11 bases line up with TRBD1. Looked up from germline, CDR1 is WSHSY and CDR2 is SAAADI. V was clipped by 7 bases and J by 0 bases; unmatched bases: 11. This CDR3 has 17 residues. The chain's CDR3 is CASTKASGTGGSYEQYF. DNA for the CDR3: TGCGCCAGCACGAAGGCTTCCGGGACAGGGGGCTCCTACGAGCAGTACTTC.

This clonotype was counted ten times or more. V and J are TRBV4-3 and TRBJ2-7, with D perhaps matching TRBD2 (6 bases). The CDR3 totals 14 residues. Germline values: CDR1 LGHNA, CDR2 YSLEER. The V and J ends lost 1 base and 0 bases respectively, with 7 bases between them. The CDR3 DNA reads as TGCGCCAGCAGCCAAGGGAGGGCCTCCTACGAGCAGTACTTC. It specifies CASSQGRASYEQYF.

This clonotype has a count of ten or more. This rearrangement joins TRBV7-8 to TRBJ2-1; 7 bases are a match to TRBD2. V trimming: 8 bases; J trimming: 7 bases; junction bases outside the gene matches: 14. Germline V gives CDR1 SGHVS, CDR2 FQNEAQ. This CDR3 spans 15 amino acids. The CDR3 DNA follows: TGTGCCAGCCATCGGTTAGGACTAGACCTAAATGAGCAGTTCTTC. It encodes CASHRLGLDLNEQFF.

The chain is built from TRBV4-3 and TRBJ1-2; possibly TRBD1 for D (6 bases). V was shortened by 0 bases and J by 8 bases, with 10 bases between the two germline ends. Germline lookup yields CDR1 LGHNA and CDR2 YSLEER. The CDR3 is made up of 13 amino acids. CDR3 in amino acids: CASSQEKGGGYTF. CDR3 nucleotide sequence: TGCGCCAGCAGCCAAGAAAAGGGGGGCGGCTACACCTTC.

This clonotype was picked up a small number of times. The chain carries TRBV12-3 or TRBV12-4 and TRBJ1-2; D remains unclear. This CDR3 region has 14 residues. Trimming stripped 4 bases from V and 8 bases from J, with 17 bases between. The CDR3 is CASSSPLEGSGYTF. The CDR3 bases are TGTGCCAGCAGTTCCCCATTAGAGGGCTCGGGCTACACCTTC.

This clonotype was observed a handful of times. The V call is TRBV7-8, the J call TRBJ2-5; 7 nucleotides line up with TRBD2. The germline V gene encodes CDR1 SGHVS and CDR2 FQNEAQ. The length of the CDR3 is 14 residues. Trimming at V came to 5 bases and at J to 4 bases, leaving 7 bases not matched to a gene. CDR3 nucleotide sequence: TGTGCCAGCAGCCCTCGGACGGGAGGAGAGACCCAGTACTTC. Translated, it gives CASSPRTGGETQYF. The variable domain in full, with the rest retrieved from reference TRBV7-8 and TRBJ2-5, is GAGVSQSPRYKVAKRGQDVALRCDPISGHVSLFWYQQALGQGPEFLTYFQNEAQLDKSGLPSDRFFAERPEGSVSTLKIQRTQQEDSAVYLCASSPRTGGETQYFGPGTRLLVL.

CDR3 in amino acids: CASSYGWDGKNIQYF. As DNA, the CDR3 is TGTGCCAGCAGTTACGGGTGGGACGGCAAAAACATTCAGTACTTC. This sequence joins TRBV6-5 and TRBJ2-4, with D perhaps assigned TRBD1 or TRBD2 (5 bases each). In germline, CDR1 is MNHEY, CDR2 SVGAGI. The CDR3 is 15 residues long. With 2 bases removed from V and 3 bases from J, the gap between germline ends came to 11 bases.

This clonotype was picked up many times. CDR3 in amino acids: CASSLSPKETQYF. The CDR3 region has the DNA TGTGCCAGCAGCTTGTCGCCGAAAGAGACCCAGTACTTC. The chain has TRBV5-6 and TRBJ2-5; D is unresolved. The CDR3 contains 13 residues. Germline assignment: CDR1 SGHDT and CDR2 YYEEEE. V lost 1 base and J lost 3, with 7 bases in between.

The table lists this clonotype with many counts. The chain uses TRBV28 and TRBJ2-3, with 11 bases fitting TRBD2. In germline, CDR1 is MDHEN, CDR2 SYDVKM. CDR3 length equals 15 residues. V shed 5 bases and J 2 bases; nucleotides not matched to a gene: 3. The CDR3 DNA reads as TGTGCCAGCAGTCCGGGACTAGCGGCCACAGATACGCAGTATTTT. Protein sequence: CASSPGLAATDTQYF.

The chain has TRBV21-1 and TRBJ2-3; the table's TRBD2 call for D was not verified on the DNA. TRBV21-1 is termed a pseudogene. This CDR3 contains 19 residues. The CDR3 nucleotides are TGTGCCAGCAGACCGACTAGCGGGAGGGATAAATCTAGCACAGATACGCAGTATTTT. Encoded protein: CASRPTSGRDKSSTDTQYF.

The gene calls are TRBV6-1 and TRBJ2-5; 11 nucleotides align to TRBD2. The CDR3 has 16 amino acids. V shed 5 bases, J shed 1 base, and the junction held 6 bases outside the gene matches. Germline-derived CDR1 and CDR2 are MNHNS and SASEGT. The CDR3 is CASSRTSGRPQETQYF. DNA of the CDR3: TGTGCCAGCAGTCGGACTAGCGGGCGACCCCAAGAGACCCAGTACTTC.

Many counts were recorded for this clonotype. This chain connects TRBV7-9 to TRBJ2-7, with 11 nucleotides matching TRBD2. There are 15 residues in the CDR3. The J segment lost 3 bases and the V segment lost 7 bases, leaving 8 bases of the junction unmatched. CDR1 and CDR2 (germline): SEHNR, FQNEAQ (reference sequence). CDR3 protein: CASTSSGGNRYEQYF. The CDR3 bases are TGTGCCAGCACCTCTAGCGGGGGGAACCGCTACGAGCAGTACTTC.